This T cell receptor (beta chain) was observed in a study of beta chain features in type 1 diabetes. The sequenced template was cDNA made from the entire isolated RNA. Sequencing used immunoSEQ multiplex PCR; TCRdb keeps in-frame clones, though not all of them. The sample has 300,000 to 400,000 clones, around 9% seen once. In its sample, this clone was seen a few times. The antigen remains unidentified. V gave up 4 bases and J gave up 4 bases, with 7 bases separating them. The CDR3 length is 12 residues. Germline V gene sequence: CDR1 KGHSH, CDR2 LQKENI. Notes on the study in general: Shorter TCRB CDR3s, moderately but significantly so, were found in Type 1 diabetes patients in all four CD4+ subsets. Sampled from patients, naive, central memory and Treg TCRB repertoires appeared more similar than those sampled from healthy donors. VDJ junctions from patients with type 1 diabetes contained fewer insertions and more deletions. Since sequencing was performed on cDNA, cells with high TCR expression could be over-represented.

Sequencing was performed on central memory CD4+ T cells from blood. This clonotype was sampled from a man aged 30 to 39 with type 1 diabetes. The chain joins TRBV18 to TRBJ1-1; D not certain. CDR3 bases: TGTGCCAGCTCACAAAAGGGCACTGAAGCTTTCTTT. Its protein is CASSQKGTEAFF.